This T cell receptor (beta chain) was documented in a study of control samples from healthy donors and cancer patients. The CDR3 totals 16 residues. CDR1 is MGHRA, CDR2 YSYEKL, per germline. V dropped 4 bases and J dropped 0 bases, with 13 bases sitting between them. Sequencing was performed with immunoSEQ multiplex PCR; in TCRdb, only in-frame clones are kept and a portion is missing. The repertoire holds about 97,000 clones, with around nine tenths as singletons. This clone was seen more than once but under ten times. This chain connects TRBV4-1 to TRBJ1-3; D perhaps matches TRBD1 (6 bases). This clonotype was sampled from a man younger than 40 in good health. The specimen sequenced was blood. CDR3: CASSRDRFYSGNTIYF. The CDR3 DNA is TGCGCCAGCAGCCGCGACAGGTTCTACTCTGGAAACACCATATATTTT.